This T cell receptor beta chain was recorded in a study of shared clonotypes between healthy human individuals. Authors' methods: With immunoSEQ giving junction-only sequences and no quality scores, filtering differed. The assay was immunoSEQ multiplex PCR, and TCRdb's table has in-frame clones only and misses some. The V and J calls and the clone size are those of that table, but D and trimming were determined from the DNA. There are over a million clones in the sample; approximately 97% occur only once, and approximately 1.1% lies in the top ten. The sequenced sample was naive CD4+ T cells sorted from blood. Subset here: CD45RA+ positively selected. This receptor was identified in a man in his thirties or forties in good health.

CDR3 sequence: CASSHGTDRTDTQYF. As DNA, the CDR3 is TGCGCCAGCAGCCACGGAACGGACAGGACAGATACGCAGTATTTT. The chain has TRBV4-3 and TRBJ2-3; 7 nucleotides match TRBD1. The V segment lost 3 bases and the J segment 3 bases; nucleotides outside the gene matches: 6. The CDR3 is made up of 15 amino acids. CDR1 is LGHNA, CDR2 YSLEER, per germline.